The 9 T cell receptor beta chains listed next were all sequenced from one sample in a study of beta chain features in type 1 diabetes. Findings and limits, study-wide: For Type 1 diabetes patients, all four CD4+ subsets carried TCRB CDR3s that were moderately but significantly shorter.

No antigen has been assigned to these receptors. cDNA synthesis used the whole RNA isolate, giving expressed TCRB sequences. Some clones are missing from TCRdb's copy, which holds only in-frame ones; the method was immunoSEQ multiplex PCR. The sample holds about 650,000 clones, approximately 13% seen once. The sequenced sample was naive CD4+ T cells from blood. All receptors derive from a man aged 25 to 40 with type 1 diabetes.

The rearrangement links TRBV28 to TRBJ2-7, with no clear D. The CDR3 consists of 15 residues. V dropped 4 bases and J dropped 6 bases, with 19 bases sitting between them. From germline, CDR1 is MDHEN and CDR2 SYDVKM. The CDR3 DNA is TGTGCCAGCAGTTCCCCAGATCCAACCCCGGCCGAGCAGTACTTC. Amino acid sequence: CASSSPDPTPAEQYF.

The chain joins TRBV29-1 to TRBJ2-2, with D perhaps TRBD1 (6 bases). The CDR3 is 14 amino acids. Trimming took off 7 bases at V and 3 bases at J, with 15 bases between the two ends. Per the germline V gene, CDR1 is SQVTM and CDR2 is ANQGSEA. The CDR3 loop is CSGRTARDTGELFF. CDR3 nucleotides: TGCAGCGGGAGGACAGCGCGGGACACCGGGGAGCTGTTTTTT.

J is TRBJ1-4 and V is TRBV4-3; D gene ambiguous. The V end was cut by 0 bases, the J end by 5 bases, with 13 bases between. CDR1 LGHNA and CDR2 YSLEER come from the germline V gene. The CDR3 has 16 residues. The CDR3 spells CASSQELSRLNEKLFF. The DNA for the CDR3 is TGCGCCAGCAGCCAAGAATTGAGCAGGCTGAATGAAAAACTGTTTTTT.

This sequence joins TRBV11-3 and TRBJ2-5; possible D gene TRBD2, 5 bases. Germline CDR1 reads SGHNT; CDR2 reads YENEEA. V dropped 8 bases and J dropped 2 bases, with 12 bases sitting between them. The CDR3 has 13 residues. CDR3 in amino acids: CASQKAVQETQYF. The CDR3 DNA follows: TGTGCCAGCCAAAAAGCGGTACAAGAGACCCAGTACTTC.

Remarks on this clone: With a much larger clone just one base away, this may be a read error. Distinct nucleotide sequences in the sample also encode this CDR3. This chain connects TRBV6-5 to TRBJ2-1, with D unresolved. The V and J ends lost 6 bases and 4 bases respectively, with 4 bases between them. The germline V gene has CDR1 MNHEY and CDR2 SVGAGI. The CDR3 sequence is 11 residues long. CDR3 sequence (DNA): TGTGCCAGCAGCCTTTACAATGAGCAGTTCTTC. Protein product: CASSLYNEQFF.

The chain is built from TRBV7-2 and TRBJ2-5; the match to TRBD2 covers 8 bases. In germline, CDR1 is SGHTA, CDR2 FQGNSA. The trim removed 2 bases at V and 1 base at J, leaving 12 bases unmatched. The CDR3 is 18 residues long. The CDR3 protein is CASSLLTSGGAVQETQYF. CDR3 bases: TGTGCCAGCAGCTTATTGACCAGCGGGGGAGCCGTCCAAGAGACCCAGTACTTC.

The rearrangement links TRBV30 to TRBJ1-5, with D perhaps matching TRBD1 (6 bases). CDR1 is GTSNPN and CDR2 is SVGIG in the germline V gene (reference sequence). The CDR3 contains 14 residues. V lost 1 base and J lost 0, with 7 bases in between. CDR3 nucleotide sequence: TGTGCCTGGAGTGGGACAGCTAGCAATCAGCCCCAGCATTTT. Amino acids: CAWSGTASNQPQHF.

The V and J genes are TRBV25-1 and TRBJ2-7; no reliable D call. The CDR3 has 14 residues. The V gene's germline CDR1 is MGHDK and CDR2 SYGVNS. Deletions cut 2 bases from V and 2 bases from J, with 10 bases between. CDR3 sequence: CASSEPDGPYEQYF. The CDR3, as DNA: TGTGCCAGCAGTGAACCGGACGGTCCCTACGAGCAGTACTTC.

Concerning this clone: The junction and the germline gene differ at one end; a read error may be behind it. The CDR3 DNA is TGTGCCAGCAGGGAATGGGACAGGGGGTCTAGCACAGATACGCAGAATTTT. Its protein product is CASREWDRGSSTDTQNF. The V call is TRBV28, the J call TRBJ2-3; TRBD1 aligns across 11 bases. This CDR3 is 17 amino acids long. Per the germline V gene, CDR1 is MDHEN and CDR2 is SYDVKM. Drawing the rest from reference TRBV28 and TRBJ2-3, the complete variable domain is DVKVTQSSRYLVKRTGEKVFLECVQDMDHENMFWYRQDPGLGLRLIYFSYDVKMKEKGDIPEGYSVSREKKERFSLILESASTNQTSMYLCASREWDRGSSTDTQNFGPGTRLTVL.